The clone carrying this TCR beta chain was counted ten times or more. The antigen is undetermined. The CDR3 extends over 13 amino acids. Per germline, CDR1 SEHNR and CDR2 FQNEAQ (reference sequence). V lost 2 bases to trimming and J lost 15 bases, with 18 bases between them. This sample is drawn from a study of OX40 agonist ivuxolimab in advanced cancers. Across the study: At doses from 0.01 to 10 mg/kg, patients were given intravenous ivuxolimab every 2 weeks. Patients with prior anti-PD-1, anti-PD-L1 or anti-CTLA-4 therapy were eligible; 40% to 45% had some. Study-level findings and limits: At 0.1 to 3.0 mg/kg, clonal expansion of CD4+ and CD8+ blood T cells had occurred by week 6. The investigators did not determine what antigen specificity the expanded peripheral T cells had.

Data came from immunoSEQ multiplex PCR; TCRdb stores just in-frame clones and leaves some out. The sample lists about 83,000 clones, 84% occurring once. The TCR was taken from an adult with an advanced solid tumor such as melanoma, head and neck, liver or kidney cancer. V usage is TRBV7-9 and J usage is TRBJ2-3; D tentatively reads TRBD1 or TRBD2 (5 bases each). Sequenced here: CD4+ or CD8+ T cells sorted from blood, sampled in a trial of the OX40 agonist ivuxolimab. CDR3 bases: TGTGCCAGCAGCTTACCCGGGACGGCCCATAGTTATTTT. Amino acids: CASSLPGTAHSYF.